The 27 T cell receptor beta chains below come from one sample, sequenced in a study of PD-L1 blockade in urothelial cancer (dated by TCRdb to about 2017). The label giving this sample's time point can be read as: pretreatment peripheral blood. The library was built by means of the immunoSEQ multiplex PCR assay. Entries here come from immuneACCESS through TCRdb and include only in-frame sequences with V and J called. Some clones fail to appear in such tables; in the studies checked, an unresolved V gene covers under half of the shortfall, and the cause of the remainder is unknown. The sample table lists approximately 88,000 clones, about 83% of them with a count of one. The ten largest clones capture around 2.1% of the sample. The material was PBMCs, obtained around atezolizumab (anti-PD-L1) treatment. These receptors were collected from a man between 60 and 75 years old with urothelial cancer.

The chain couples TRBV4-2 to TRBJ2-3; 8 bases map to TRBD2. Germline-derived CDR1 and CDR2 are LGHNA and YNFKEQ. The V segment lost 0 bases and the J segment 1 base; nucleotides outside the gene matches: 6. The CDR3 has 17 residues. CDR3 sequence (DNA): TGTGCCAGCAGCCAAGAACAGGAGCGGGGGCGCACAGATACGCAGTATTTT. It translates to CASSQEQERGRTDTQYF.

The chain links TRBV27 to TRBJ2-7, with 10 nucleotides matching TRBD2. CDR1 and CDR2 (germline): MNHEY, SMNVEV (reference sequence). Unmatched junction bases numbered 7, after V lost 5 bases and J lost 3 bases. The CDR3 totals 15 residues. CDR3 sequence: CASSEGSGGGYEQYF. In DNA, the CDR3 is TGTGCCAGCAGTGAGGGGAGCGGGGGGGGCTACGAGCAGTACTTC.

This chain connects TRBV2 to TRBJ2-7; TRBD2 might be the D (5 bases). V lost 3 bases, J lost 11 bases, and 17 bases lay in between. The CDR3 spans 13 residues. Germline CDR1 and CDR2: SNHLY and FYNNEI. CDR3 in amino acids: CASSEGAATREYF. In DNA form, the CDR3 reads TGTGCCAGCAGTGAGGGCGCAGCTACGAGGGAGTACTTC. The variable domain in full, completed from reference TRBV2 and TRBJ2-7, reads EPEVTQTPSHQVTQMGQEVILRCVPISNHLYFYWYRQILGQKVEFLVSFYNNEISEKSEIFDDQFSVERPDGSNFTLKIRSTKLEDSAMYFCASSEGAATREYFGPGTRLTVT.

The rearrangement uses TRBV30 and TRBJ1-2; maybe TRBD1 (6 bases). This CDR3 is built from 14 residues. Germline V gene lookup returns CDR1 GTSNPN and CDR2 SVGIG (reference sequence). Trimming shortened V by 2 bases and J by 7 bases, and 17 bases separated the two germline ends. DNA of the CDR3: TGTGCCTGGAGTTTCCTCCCGGCAGGGGCTGGCTACACCTTC. Residues: CAWSFLPAGAGYTF.

This chain uses TRBV7-9 with TRBJ2-7; 9 bases map to TRBD2. Germline loops: CDR1 SEHNR, CDR2 FQNEAQ (reference sequence). After removal of 6 bases from V and 4 bases from J, the junction contained 16 bases not matched to a gene. There are 17 residues in the CDR3. The CDR3 loop reads CASSIRGMREGQYEQYF. The DNA of the CDR3 is TGTGCCAGCAGTATTAGAGGGATGCGGGAGGGCCAGTACGAGCAGTACTTC.

The chain carries TRBV28 and TRBJ2-7, with a possible D match to TRBD1 (5 bases). The V and J ends lost 6 bases and 12 bases respectively, with 15 bases between them. Germline CDR1 and CDR2: MDHEN and SYDVKM. The CDR3 spans 11 residues. The DNA of the CDR3 is TGTGCCAGCAGGTTCCAGGGTCCTTCGTACTTC. This gives the protein CASRFQGPSYF.

The chain has TRBV9 and TRBJ1-4; 7 positions agree with TRBD1. Trimming cost V 3 bases and J 7 bases; bases outside gene matches: 6. The germline V gene has CDR1 SGDLS and CDR2 YYNGEE. The CDR3 covers 14 residues. The CDR3 DNA reads TGTGCCAGCAGCGGGTTCGCAGGGGGTGAAAAACTGTTTTTT. It specifies CASSGFAGGEKLFF. Full variable domain (outside the CDR3, taken from reference TRBV9 and TRBJ1-4): DSGVTQTPKHLITATGQRVTLRCSPRSGDLSVYWYQQSLDQGLQFLIQYYNGEERAKGNILERFSAQQFPDLHSELNLSSLELGDSALYFCASSGFAGGEKLFFGSGTQLSVL.

CDR3 amino acids: CASGSGAAEKLFF. The CDR3 bases are TGTGCTAGTGGTTCAGGGGCCGCTGAAAAACTGTTTTTT. V usage is TRBV12-5 and J usage is TRBJ1-4; D is possibly TRBD1 (6 bases). V lost 4 bases and J lost 7, with 10 bases in between. Germline values: CDR1 LGHNT, CDR2 FRNRAP. The CDR3 has 13 amino acids.

The rearrangement links TRBV7-6 to TRBJ1-1, with 7 nucleotides matching TRBD1. With 5 bases clipped from V and 4 bases from J, the junction kept 13 bases outside the gene matches. The germline V gene encodes CDR1 SGHVS and CDR2 FNYEAQ. The CDR3 runs 16 residues. The CDR3 loop reads CASSNDRVGGITEAFF. Written as DNA, the CDR3 is TGTGCCAGCAGCAACGACAGGGTTGGTGGAATCACTGAAGCTTTCTTT.

The chain recombines TRBV11-2 with TRBJ1-1; a weak D match, TRBD1 (6 bases). CDR3 size: 19 residues. Trimming removed 3 bases from V and 3 bases from J, with 26 bases in between. Germline loops: CDR1 SGHAT, CDR2 FQNNGV. CDR3 in amino acids: CASSFWMITGKGYDTEAFF. The CDR3 DNA reads as TGTGCCAGCAGCTTTTGGATGATCACAGGGAAAGGATATGACACTGAAGCTTTCTTT.

V and J are TRBV12-5 and TRBJ1-2, with D possibly being TRBD1 (6 bases). V was cut by 6 bases and J by 8 bases, with 22 bases left in between. Germline CDR1 LGHNT, CDR2 FRNRAP. CDR3 length: 15 amino acids. CDR3: CASGSTRQALGGYTF. CDR3 sequence (DNA): TGTGCTAGTGGCTCCACGCGACAGGCCCTAGGGGGCTACACCTTC.

The sample holds one count of this clone. V usage is TRBV7-3 and J usage is TRBJ1-5, with TRBD1 matching over 7 bases. V lost 1 base and J lost 5; bases outside the gene matches: 17. Germline-derived CDR1 and CDR2 are SGHTA and FQGTGA. This CDR3 has 19 residues. The CDR3 region is CASSLNIRVGDSKYQPQHF. The DNA for the CDR3 is TGTGCCAGCAGCTTAAATATTCGGGTTGGGGACAGTAAATATCAGCCCCAGCATTTT.

This chain connects TRBV10-1 to TRBJ1-3; weak D call: TRBD1 (6 bases). This CDR3 has 15 residues. Germline loops: CDR1 WNHNN, CDR2 SYGVQD (reference sequence). The germline V and J ends were trimmed by 0 bases and 3 bases, with 9 bases remaining between them. The CDR3 spells CASSESGALGNTIYF. The CDR3 region has the DNA TGCGCCAGCAGTGAGTCGGGGGCCCTTGGAAACACCATATATTTT.

The chain recombines TRBV5-1 with TRBJ2-7; the D gene is possibly TRBD2 (5 bases). CDR1 SGHRS and CDR2 YFSETQ come from the germline V gene. Trimming stripped 0 bases from V and 3 bases from J, with 13 bases between. This CDR3 has 15 residues. The CDR3 reads CASSLASGRGYEQYF. The CDR3 DNA reads as TGCGCCAGCAGCTTGGCCTCCGGCCGGGGCTACGAGCAGTACTTC.

The V call is TRBV2, the J call TRBJ2-2, with D maybe TRBD2 (5 bases). CDR1 and CDR2 (germline): SNHLY, FYNNEI. The CDR3 is 14 residues long. Trimming pared 8 bases from V and 1 base from J, leaving 11 bases between. The CDR3 loop is CASVGMMNTGELFF. In nucleotides, the CDR3 is TGTGCCAGCGTCGGGATGATGAACACCGGGGAGCTGTTTTTT.

V gene TRBV4-1 combines with J gene TRBJ2-1, with D possibly TRBD2 on 5 matching bases. CDR3 length equals 16 residues. Trimming removed 1 base from V and 0 bases from J, with 10 bases in between. The germline V gene encodes CDR1 MGHRA and CDR2 YSYEKL. In DNA, the CDR3 is TGCGCCAGCAGCCAAGGCGGGCAGTACTCCTACAATGAGCAGTTCTTC. As protein: CASSQGGQYSYNEQFF.

The chain employs TRBV6-5 and TRBJ2-7; perhaps TRBD1 as D (6 bases). This CDR3 comprises 15 residues. V dropped 6 bases and J dropped 0 bases, with 15 bases sitting between them. Per the germline V gene, CDR1 is MNHEY and CDR2 is SVGAGI. As DNA, the CDR3 is TGTGCCAGCAGCTTAGGCGGACAGTTCTCCTACGAGCAGTACTTC. Translating gives CASSLGGQFSYEQYF.

The V call is TRBV7-2, the J call TRBJ2-7; D may be TRBD1 (7 bases). The CDR3 has 14 amino acids. V was clipped by 2 bases and J by 5 bases, with 13 bases between them. Germline assignment: CDR1 SGHTA and CDR2 FQGNSA. The CDR3 region has the DNA TGTGCCAGCAGCTTACGGGGGCAGGGGGACGAGCAGTACTTC. Translated, it gives CASSLRGQGDEQYF.

J is TRBJ2-1 and V is TRBV9, with 7 bases matching TRBD2. This CDR3 comprises 14 residues. V dropped 2 bases and J dropped 7; count of bases not matched to a gene: 6. Looked up from germline, CDR1 is SGDLS and CDR2 is YYNGEE. The CDR3 DNA reads TGTGCCAGCAGCGTCGGCGGGAGCTTGAATGAGCAGTTCTTC. Translation gives CASSVGGSLNEQFF.

V is TRBV4-3 and J is TRBJ2-2, with 11 bases lining up with TRBD2. The CDR3 loop spans 16 amino acids. From germline, CDR1 is LGHNA and CDR2 YSLEER. Unmatched junction bases numbered 5, after V lost 1 base and J lost 7 bases. The CDR3 protein is CASSQGLAGGVGELFF. The CDR3 nucleotides read TGCGCCAGCAGCCAAGGCCTAGCGGGAGGTGTCGGGGAGCTGTTTTTT.

A single count supports this clone. The chain combines TRBV5-5 with TRBJ2-1, with 13 bases lining up with TRBD2. The CDR3 covers 17 residues. In germline, CDR1 is SGHKS, CDR2 YYEKEE (reference sequence). The junction had 7 bases not matched to a gene; V was cut back by 6 bases and J by 1 base. CDR3 sequence: CASTLAGGPGSYNEQFF. The CDR3 DNA follows: TGTGCCAGCACACTAGCGGGGGGGCCCGGTTCCTACAATGAGCAGTTCTTC.

This chain connects TRBV7-8 to TRBJ1-2; D is unclear. V was cut by 1 base and J by 10 bases, with 19 bases left in between. This CDR3 comprises 15 residues. Germline assignment: CDR1 SGHVS and CDR2 FQNEAQ. This CDR3 reads CASSLEAQRGASYTF. In nucleotides, the CDR3 is TGTGCCAGCAGCTTAGAGGCCCAGAGAGGCGCATCCTACACCTTC.

This clone was picked up one time. This chain connects TRBV5-1 to TRBJ2-7, with 8 positions matching TRBD2. This CDR3 is built from 15 residues. CDR1 and CDR2 from the germline V gene are SGHRS and YFSETQ. Trimming removed 4 bases from V and 4 bases from J; junction bases left unmatched: 10. The CDR3 sequence: CASSPPSGRTYEQYF. CDR3 DNA: TGCGCCAGCAGCCCCCCCAGCGGGAGAACGTACGAGCAGTACTTC.

This clone was counted only a few times. The chain employs TRBV7-3 and TRBJ1-3; 9 positions agree with TRBD1. Germline values: CDR1 SGHTA, CDR2 FQGTGA. The CDR3 covers 15 residues. Losses at the gene ends were 5 bases for V and 2 bases for J; bases not matched to a gene: 4. The CDR3 region has the DNA TGTGCCAGCAGCCGGGGGACAGGGCCTGGAAACACCATATATTTT. Protein: CASSRGTGPGNTIYF.

The chain is built from TRBV2 and TRBJ1-3; D call uncertain. V was cut by 8 bases and J by 0 bases, with 14 bases left in between. The CDR3 is 15 residues long. Germline V gives CDR1 SNHLY, CDR2 FYNNEI. This CDR3 reads CASGRTGSSGNTIYF. CDR3 in DNA: TGTGCCAGCGGAAGGACGGGAAGCTCTGGAAACACCATATATTTT.

The count of this clone is one. This sequence joins TRBV4-3 and TRBJ2-1; 8 nucleotides agree with TRBD2. CDR1 and CDR2 from the germline V gene are LGHNA and YSLEER. Trimming at V came to 6 bases and at J to 7 bases, leaving 8 bases not matched to a gene. This CDR3 contains 14 residues. The CDR3 DNA reads as TGCGCCAGCAGTTGGGCGGGAGGATCAAATGAGCAGTTCTTC. It specifies CASSWAGGSNEQFF.

The chain uses TRBV6-6 and TRBJ2-1; 7 positions match TRBD2. Trimming cost V 0 bases and J 8 bases; bases outside gene matches: 10. CDR1 is MNHNY, CDR2 SVGAGI, per germline (reference sequence). The length of the CDR3 is 16 residues. The CDR3 DNA reads TGTGCCAGCAGTTACTCGAGCTCGCCTAGCGGCCATGAGCAGTTCTTC. This codes for CASSYSSSPSGHEQFF.